This TCR beta chain was profiled in a study of blood T cell repertoires in COVID-19. Using immunoSEQ multiplex PCR, the repertoire was profiled, and TCRdb retains in-frame clones only, with some absent. Among around 250,000 clones listed, about 88% were seen once. The CDR3 has 15 residues. V was clipped by 1 base and J by 4 bases; unmatched bases: 3. Germline CDR1 is SGDLS and CDR2 is YYNGEE. Material: PBMCs or T cells enriched from blood (not recorded which). This sequence originates from a woman aged 50 to 60 who had recovered from COVID-19. The J gene is TRBJ2-3, the V gene TRBV9; 10 positions match TRBD2. The CDR3 DNA sequence: TGTGCCAGCAGCGTAACTAGCGGGATAGCAGATACGCAGTATTTT. Translating gives CASSVTSGIADTQYF.